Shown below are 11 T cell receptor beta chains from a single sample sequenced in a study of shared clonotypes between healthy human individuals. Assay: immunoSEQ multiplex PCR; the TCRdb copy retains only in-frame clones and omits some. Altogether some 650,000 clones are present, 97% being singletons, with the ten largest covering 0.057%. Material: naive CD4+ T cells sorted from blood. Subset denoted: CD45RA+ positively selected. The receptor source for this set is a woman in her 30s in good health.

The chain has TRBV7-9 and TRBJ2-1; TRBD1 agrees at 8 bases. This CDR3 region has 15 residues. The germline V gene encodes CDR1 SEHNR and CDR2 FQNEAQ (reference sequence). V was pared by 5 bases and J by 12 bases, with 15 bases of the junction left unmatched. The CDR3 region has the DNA TGTGCCAGCAGCAGAGAGACAGGGGTGGGGACTGTGCAGTTCTTC. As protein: CASSRETGVGTVQFF.

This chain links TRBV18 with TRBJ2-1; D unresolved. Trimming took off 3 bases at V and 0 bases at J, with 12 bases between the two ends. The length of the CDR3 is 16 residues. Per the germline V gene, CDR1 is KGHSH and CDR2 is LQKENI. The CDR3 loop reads CASSPQAAYSYNEQFF. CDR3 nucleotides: TGTGCCAGCTCACCTCAGGCGGCTTACTCCTACAATGAGCAGTTCTTC.

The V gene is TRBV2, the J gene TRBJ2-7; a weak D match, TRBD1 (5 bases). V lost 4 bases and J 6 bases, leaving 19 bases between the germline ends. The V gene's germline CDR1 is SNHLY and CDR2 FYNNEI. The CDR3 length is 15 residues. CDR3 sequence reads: CASSGEQPARGEQYF. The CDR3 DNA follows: TGTGCCAGCAGTGGGGAACAGCCGGCAAGGGGCGAGCAGTACTTC. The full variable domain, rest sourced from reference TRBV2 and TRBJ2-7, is EPEVTQTPSHQVTQMGQEVILRCVPISNHLYFYWYRQILGQKVEFLVSFYNNEISEKSEIFDDQFSVERPDGSNFTLKIRSTKLEDSAMYFCASSGEQPARGEQYFGPGTRLTVT.

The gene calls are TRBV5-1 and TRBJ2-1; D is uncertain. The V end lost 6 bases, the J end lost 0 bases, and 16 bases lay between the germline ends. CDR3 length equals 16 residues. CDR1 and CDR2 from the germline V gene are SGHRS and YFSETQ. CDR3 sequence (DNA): TGCGCCAGCAACATTGATCCCCCGAGCTCCTACAATGAGCAGTTCTTC. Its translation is CASNIDPPSSYNEQFF.

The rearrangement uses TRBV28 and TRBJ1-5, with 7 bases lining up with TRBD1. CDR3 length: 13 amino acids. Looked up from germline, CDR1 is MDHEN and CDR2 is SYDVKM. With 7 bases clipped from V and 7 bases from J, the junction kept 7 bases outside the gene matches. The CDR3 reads CASTPGGGQPQHF. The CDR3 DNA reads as TGTGCCAGCACCCCAGGGGGTGGACAGCCCCAGCATTTT.

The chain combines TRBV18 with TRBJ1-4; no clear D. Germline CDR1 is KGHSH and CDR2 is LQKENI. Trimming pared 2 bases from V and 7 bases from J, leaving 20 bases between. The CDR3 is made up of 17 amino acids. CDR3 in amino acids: CASSPKREGTSGEKLFF. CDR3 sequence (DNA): TGTGCCAGCTCACCAAAACGCGAGGGCACCTCTGGTGAAAAACTGTTTTTT.

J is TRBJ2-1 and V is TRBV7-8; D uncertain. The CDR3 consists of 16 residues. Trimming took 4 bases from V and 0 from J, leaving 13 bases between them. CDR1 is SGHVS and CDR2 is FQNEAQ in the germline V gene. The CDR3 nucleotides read TGTGCCAGCAGCTCCCTGTTAAGCTCCTCCTACAATGAGCAGTTCTTC. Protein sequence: CASSSLLSSSYNEQFF.

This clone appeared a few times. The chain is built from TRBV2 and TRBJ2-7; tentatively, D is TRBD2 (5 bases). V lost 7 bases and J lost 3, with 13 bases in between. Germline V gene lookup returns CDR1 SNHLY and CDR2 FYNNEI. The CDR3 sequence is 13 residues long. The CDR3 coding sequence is TGTGCCAGCACCGACCCCGGAGGCTACGAGCAGTACTTC. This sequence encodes CASTDPGGYEQYF.

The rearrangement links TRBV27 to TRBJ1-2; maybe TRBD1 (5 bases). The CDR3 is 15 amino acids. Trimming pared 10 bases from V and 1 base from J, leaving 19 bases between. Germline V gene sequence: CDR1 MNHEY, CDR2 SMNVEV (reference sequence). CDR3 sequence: CATRFGGSFNYGYTF. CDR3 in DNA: TGTGCCACCAGGTTCGGGGGGTCCTTTAACTATGGCTACACCTTC.

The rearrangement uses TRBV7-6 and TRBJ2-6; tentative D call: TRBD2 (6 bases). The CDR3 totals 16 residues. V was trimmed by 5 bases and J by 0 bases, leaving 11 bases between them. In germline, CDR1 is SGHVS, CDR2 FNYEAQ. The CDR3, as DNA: TGTGCCAGCAGCCCCCTGGGGGGCTCTGGGGCCAACGTCCTGACTTTC. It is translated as CASSPLGGSGANVLTF.

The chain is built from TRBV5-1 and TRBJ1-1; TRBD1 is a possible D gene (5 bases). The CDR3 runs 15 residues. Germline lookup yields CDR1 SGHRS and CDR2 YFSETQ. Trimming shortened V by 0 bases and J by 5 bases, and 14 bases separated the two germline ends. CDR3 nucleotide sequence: TGCGCCAGCAGCTTGGCCGGACCTGGGGGAACTGAAGCTTTCTTT. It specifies CASSLAGPGGTEAFF.